The 9 T cell receptor beta chains reported below all come from one sample, sequenced in a study of OX40 agonist ivuxolimab in advanced cancers. Produced via immunoSEQ multiplex PCR; TCRdb's table is partial and in-frame only. The data show over 65,000 clones, roughly 85% seen once. The specimen was CD4+ or CD8+ T cells sorted from blood, collected in a trial of the OX40 agonist ivuxolimab. The source of these receptors is an adult with an advanced solid tumor such as melanoma, head and neck, liver or kidney cancer.

This chain joins TRBV6-1 and TRBJ1-6, with D possibly being TRBD1 (6 bases). The CDR3 totals 15 residues. Germline CDR1 MNHNS, CDR2 SASEGT. V was pared by 6 bases and J by 9 bases, with 18 bases between. Here the CDR3 DNA reads TGTGCCAGCAGCTCACCGGGGGCCAGTAGTTCACCCCTCCACTTT. Its protein is CASSSPGASSSPLHF.

The chain has TRBV4-3 and TRBJ1-5; D ambiguous. This CDR3 has 14 amino acids. Trimming left V 0 bases short and J 0 bases short, with 3 bases between. Germline assignment: CDR1 LGHNA and CDR2 YSLEER. The chain's CDR3 is CASSQDHSNQPQHF. Here the CDR3 DNA reads TGCGCCAGCAGCCAAGACCATAGCAATCAGCCCCAGCATTTT.

J is TRBJ2-3 and V is TRBV19; D might be TRBD2 (7 bases). V lost 1 base and J lost 5, with 10 bases in between. Germline lookup yields CDR1 LNHDA and CDR2 SQIVND (reference sequence). The CDR3 is made up of 14 amino acids. CDR3 sequence: CASSIGGGRDTQYF. CDR3 DNA: TGTGCCAGTAGTATAGGGGGGGGGCGAGATACGCAGTATTTT. Full variable domain (rest looked up from reference TRBV19 and TRBJ2-3): DGGITQSPKYLFRKEGQNVTLSCEQNLNHDAMYWYRQDPGQGLRLIYYSQIVNDFQKGDIAEGYSVSREKKESFPLTVTSAQKNPTAFYLCASSIGGGRDTQYFGPGTRLTVL.

The V and J genes are TRBV30 and TRBJ2-3; 7 nucleotides align to TRBD1. CDR1 GTSNPN and CDR2 SVGIG come from the germline V gene (reference sequence). The CDR3 is 14 amino acids. With 1 base clipped from V and 0 bases from J, the junction kept 1 base outside the gene matches. The CDR3 DNA reads TGTGCCTGGAGTGCACAGGGGAGCACAGATACGCAGTATTTT. This translates into CAWSAQGSTDTQYF.

This chain's CDR3 is CSVEAWGGLYF. In nucleotides, the CDR3 is TGCAGCGTTGAGGCCTGGGGAGGATTATACTTC. The rearrangement links TRBV29-1 to TRBJ2-7; maybe TRBD2 (6 bases). The CDR3 is made up of 11 amino acids. CDR1 SQVTM and CDR2 ANQGSEA come from the germline V gene. V was cut by 3 bases and J by 13 bases, with 16 bases left in between.

The chain combines TRBV5-8 with TRBJ2-3; TRBD2 aligns across 13 bases. In germline, CDR1 is SGHTS, CDR2 YDEGEE. The V segment lost 3 bases and the J segment 6 bases; nucleotides outside the gene matches: 4. CDR3 length: 15 amino acids. In DNA, the CDR3 is TGTGCCAGCAGCTACGGGACTAGCGGGATGGATACGCAGTATTTT. This encodes CASSYGTSGMDTQYF.

The genes are TRBV27 and TRBJ2-3; no clear D. Trimming stripped 7 bases from V and 2 bases from J, with 13 bases between. CDR1 is MNHEY and CDR2 is SMNVEV in the germline V gene (reference sequence). This CDR3 is 14 amino acids long. DNA for the CDR3: TGTGCCAGCAAACCCCTCGGAATCACAGATACGCAGTATTTT. This sequence encodes CASKPLGITDTQYF.

The J gene is TRBJ2-7, the V gene TRBV15; maybe TRBD1 (5 bases). The germline CDR1 and CDR2 sequences are LNHNV and YYDKDF (reference sequence). Deletions cut 0 bases from V and 12 bases from J, with 18 bases between. The CDR3 consists of 14 residues. The CDR3, as DNA: TGTGCCACCAGCAGAGATCGAAACACAGGTTCGGGGTACTTC. It encodes CATSRDRNTGSGYF.

Here the CDR3 DNA reads TGTGCCAGCAGACTTCAACCAAGGGGCTTCGAAGCTTTCTTT. This encodes CASRLQPRGFEAFF. The chain is built from TRBV6-6 and TRBJ1-1, with a weak D call TRBD1 (5 bases). This CDR3 comprises 14 residues. V was clipped by 6 bases and J by 8 bases, with 19 bases between them. The germline CDR1 and CDR2 sequences are MNHNY and SVGAGI (reference sequence).